This T cell receptor (beta chain) comes out of a study of response to subunit inactivated influenza vaccine. V shed 1 base, J shed 1 base, and the junction held 19 bases outside the gene matches. The CDR3 length is 22 residues. CDR1 and CDR2 (germline): SGHRS, YFSETQ. A remark on this clonotype: Its target is not known.

Study-wide results and limits: Each seasonal flu vaccination may recruit only limited new T cells, authors suggested.

TCRdb re-called the RT-PCR reads through MiXCR, storing one row per CDR3 protein. Of about 150,000 distinct CDR3 sequences in the sample, about 10% were seen once. This chain connects TRBV5-1 to TRBJ2-7, with 14 bases that match TRBD2. The specimen was CD8+ T cells sorted from PBMCs, collected around 2 years after vaccination. This receptor was identified in a man between 45 and 75 years old who received an inactivated influenza vaccine. The CDR3 DNA reads as TGCGCCAGCAGCTTGCCGTATCCCAAGGCCGGGACTAGCGGGAGAGGGTCCTACGAGCAGTACTTC. It encodes CASSLPYPKAGTSGRGSYEQYF.